This T cell receptor beta chain derives from a study of identical twins. Study-wide findings and caveats: Within monozygotic twins, out-of-frame TCR alpha sharing was underestimated by the models.

This clonotype was detected only a few times. Its antigen is not known. Template switching, a step in the protocol, added a universal primer site, and cDNA carried unique molecular identifiers. From the 5' RACE reads, TCRdb called clonotypes with MiXCR, one entry per CDR3 protein. Counted here are roughly 1,500,000 distinct CDR3 sequences, less than 35% occurring once; the ten biggest clones make up approximately 0.25%. The TCR sequence derives from a newborn girl in good health. The sequencing input was cord blood.

CDR3 protein: CASSPPVHRYNEQFF. The CDR3 bases are TGTGCCAGCAGCCCCCCGGTCCATAGATACAATGAGCAGTTCTTC. This chain links TRBV7-8 with TRBJ2-1; D unresolved. CDR1 SGHVS and CDR2 FQNEAQ come from the germline V gene. V gave up 5 bases and J gave up 4 bases, with 15 bases separating them. The CDR3 length is 15 residues.